The entry below gives a single TCR beta chain sequence along with its context. Sequenced by immunoSEQ multiplex PCR; TCRdb stores in-frame clones only, minus some. The sample includes some 130,000 clones, about nine tenths seen only once; the top ten take about 7%. This entry belongs to a study of T cell responses to AZD1222 COVID-19 vaccine. The germline gives CDR1 SGDLS, CDR2 YYNGEE. Losses at the gene ends were 4 bases for V and 3 bases for J; bases not matched to a gene: 7. The CDR3 consists of 16 residues. The V call is TRBV9, the J call TRBJ2-7, with 13 bases matching TRBD2. The TCR originated in an adult in good health. The sample consisted of peripheral blood, taken on day 0 of AZD1222 vaccination. CDR3 in amino acids: CASSSTSGGTFYEQYF. The CDR3 region has the DNA TGTGCCAGCAGCTCGACTAGCGGGGGGACGTTCTACGAGCAGTACTTC.